These 14 T cell receptor beta chains were sequenced from one sample in a study of technical replicates of blood from a few donors. Data came from immunoSEQ multiplex PCR; TCRdb stores just in-frame clones and leaves some out. In the table there are fewer than 85,000 clones, under 95% of which are singletons. Specimen: T cells isolated from PBMCs. The receptor set was obtained from a human donor in good health.

This chain joins TRBV6-5 and TRBJ1-1; 7 bases line up with TRBD1. Per germline, CDR1 MNHEY and CDR2 SVGAGI. The V and J ends lost 2 bases and 1 base, in that order; junction bases with no gene match: 1. The length of the CDR3 is 14 residues. DNA for the CDR3: TGTGCCAGCAGTTACAGGGGGCCGAACACTGAAGCTTTCTTT. Amino acids: CASSYRGPNTEAFF.

In its sample, this clone was seen a few times. The CDR3 spells CASSSTSGREYF. The CDR3 DNA reads as TGTGCCAGCAGTTCAACTAGCGGGAGAGAGTATTTT. V usage is TRBV27 and J usage is TRBJ2-3; 11 bases align to TRBD2. Germline CDR1 MNHEY, CDR2 SMNVEV (reference sequence). Unmatched junction bases numbered 4, after V lost 4 bases and J lost 13 bases. The length of the CDR3 is 12 residues.

The rearrangement links TRBV7-6 to TRBJ2-6, with D perhaps matching TRBD2 (5 bases). V lost 0 bases and J 2 bases, leaving 8 bases between the germline ends. The CDR3 is 16 residues long. Looked up from germline, CDR1 is SGHVS and CDR2 is FNYEAQ. The CDR3, as DNA: TGTGCCAGCAGCTTAGCGGACTTGGCTGGGGCCAACGTCCTGACTTTC. Protein: CASSLADLAGANVLTF.

V is TRBV6-5 and J is TRBJ2-1, with TRBD2 matching over 8 bases. Germline CDR1 reads MNHEY; CDR2 reads SVGAGI. The CDR3 is 15 residues long. The V gene end was trimmed by 5 bases and the J gene end by 4 bases; junction bases not matched to a gene: 7. The CDR3: CASSNQPGGYNEQFF. The CDR3 DNA sequence: TGTGCCAGCAGTAACCAGCCGGGAGGGTACAATGAGCAGTTCTTC.

The chain is built from TRBV27 and TRBJ1-2; TRBD1 aligns across 7 bases. Germline V gene lookup returns CDR1 MNHEY and CDR2 SMNVEV (reference sequence). The CDR3 contains 11 residues. V was clipped by 7 bases and J by 8 bases; unmatched bases: 4. The CDR3 bases are TGTGCCAGCACAGGGGGTCGGGGCTACACCTTC. Encoded protein: CASTGGRGYTF.

The chain combines TRBV6-5 with TRBJ1-1; TRBD1 might be the D (5 bases). The germline V gene has CDR1 MNHEY and CDR2 SVGAGI. V was pared by 7 bases and J by 3 bases, with 12 bases between. The CDR3 sequence is 13 residues long. This CDR3 reads CASIGGRDTEAFF. In DNA, the CDR3 is TGTGCCAGCATTGGGGGGAGGGACACTGAAGCTTTCTTT.

The chain recombines TRBV19 with TRBJ2-7; the D gene is possibly TRBD2 (5 bases). V lost 9 bases and J lost 3, with 9 bases in between. The CDR3 sequence is 11 residues long. The germline V gene has CDR1 LNHDA and CDR2 SQIVND (reference sequence). DNA of the CDR3: TGTGCCAGCTCGGGAATCTACGAGCAGTACTTC. Encoded protein: CASSGIYEQYF.

The chain has TRBV5-1 and TRBJ2-3, with TRBD2 matching over 10 bases. The germline gives CDR1 SGHRS, CDR2 YFSETQ. This CDR3 has 14 amino acids. Losses at the gene ends were 10 bases for V and 0 bases for J; bases not matched to a gene: 5. The CDR3 DNA reads TGCGCCTCAGCGACTAGCGGGAGCACAGATACGCAGTATTTT. It codes for CASATSGSTDTQYF.

The rearrangement links TRBV5-4 to TRBJ2-7, with TRBD2 as a possible D gene (6 bases). The germline gives CDR1 SGHNT, CDR2 YYREEE (reference sequence). The CDR3 runs 15 residues. With 4 bases removed from V and 6 bases from J, the gap between germline ends came to 20 bases. In DNA form, the CDR3 reads TGTGCCAGCAGCCCTAGAGGAGGGGCGGACTTCGAGCAGTACTTC. As protein: CASSPRGGADFEQYF.

This chain links TRBV30 with TRBJ1-1, with 8 positions matching TRBD1. Germline V gene sequence: CDR1 GTSNPN, CDR2 SVGIG (reference sequence). The CDR3 length is 15 residues. The trim removed 5 bases at V and 1 base at J, leaving 9 bases unmatched. In DNA form, the CDR3 reads TGTGCCTGGGGCCTCACGCAGGGGGCGAACACTGAAGCTTTCTTT. It encodes CAWGLTQGANTEAFF. Combining the CDR3 with reference TRBV30 and TRBJ1-1 gives the whole variable domain SQTIHQWPATLVQPVGSPLSLECTVEGTSNPNLYWYRQAAGRGLQLLFYSVGIGQISSEVPQNLSASRPQDRQFILSSKKLLLSDSGFYLCAWGLTQGANTEAFFGQGTRLTVV.

The chain links TRBV4-1 to TRBJ2-1; TRBD1 matches 8 bases. The CDR3 sequence is 16 residues long. Germline-derived CDR1 and CDR2 are MGHRA and YSYEKL. Germline trimming cut 2 bases from V and 4 bases from J; bases unmatched to any gene: 7. CDR3 nucleotide sequence: TGCGCCAGCAGCCAATCCACAGGGGGAGTTTACAATGAGCAGTTCTTC. Its translation is CASSQSTGGVYNEQFF.

The V and J genes are TRBV30 and TRBJ1-2, with unresolved D. Deletions cut 2 bases from V and 5 bases from J, with 6 bases between. CDR3 length: 11 residues. The germline V gene encodes CDR1 GTSNPN and CDR2 SVGIG (reference sequence). CDR3 region: CAWSQAYGYTF. For the CDR3, the DNA is TGTGCCTGGAGTCAGGCTTATGGCTACACCTTC.

This sequence joins TRBV5-6 and TRBJ1-2; D may be TRBD1 (6 bases). Germline V gives CDR1 SGHDT, CDR2 YYEEEE. V lost 4 bases, J lost 2 bases, and 9 bases lay in between. There are 13 residues in the CDR3. The CDR3 sequence: CASSPTGNYGYTF. DNA for the CDR3: TGTGCCAGCAGCCCCACAGGGAACTATGGCTACACCTTC. The full variable domain, in which reference TRBV5-6 and TRBJ1-2 provide the parts outside the CDR3, is DAGVTQSPTHLIKTRGQQVTLRCSPKSGHDTVSWYQQALGQGPQFIFQYYEEEERQRGNFPDRFSGHQFPNYSSELNVNALLLGDSALYLCASSPTGNYGYTFGSGTRLTVV.

This chain links TRBV4-3 with TRBJ2-3; 7 bases match TRBD2. The CDR3 is 17 amino acids. Germline CDR1 reads LGHNA; CDR2 reads YSLEER. V shed 0 bases, J shed 6 bases, and the junction held 12 bases outside the gene matches. The CDR3 DNA reads TGCGCCAGCAGCCAAGAAGGGGAGGGGCGGGGGATGGATACGCAGTATTTT. Translated, it gives CASSQEGEGRGMDTQYF.